A single sample gave rise to the 3 T cell receptor beta chains below, sequenced in a study of STAT5B mutations in CD4+ large granular lymphocyte leukemia. Generated by immunoSEQ multiplex PCR, the TCRdb table keeps only in-frame clones and is missing some. The table shows tens of thousands of clones, with roughly 76% occurring only once. The sample comprised CD4+ T cells from blood buffy coats. These receptors originate from a human donor in good health.

This sequence joins TRBV27 and TRBJ1-1; a weak D match, TRBD1 (6 bases). The V end was cut by 5 bases, the J end by 0 bases, with 10 bases between. The CDR3 has 14 residues. Germline CDR1 and CDR2: MNHEY and SMNVEV (reference sequence). CDR3 sequence (DNA): TGTGCCAGCAGTCCGGGACACATGAACACTGAAGCTTTCTTT. Encoded protein: CASSPGHMNTEAFF.

V and J are TRBV5-6 and TRBJ1-5; D possibly corresponds to TRBD1 (5 bases). V was pared by 1 base and J by 0 bases, with 17 bases between. The CDR3 is 18 amino acids. Germline loops: CDR1 SGHDT, CDR2 YYEEEE. The CDR3, as DNA: TGTGCCAGCAGCTTGAATTCACCCGGGACCTATAGCAATCAGCCCCAGCATTTT. It is translated as CASSLNSPGTYSNQPQHF.

V and J are TRBV9 and TRBJ1-2, with TRBD1 matching 7 bases. Germline CDR1 SGDLS, CDR2 YYNGEE. The length of the CDR3 is 15 residues. Losses at the gene ends were 0 bases for V and 4 bases for J; bases not matched to a gene: 6. Here the CDR3 reads CASSVDGRGFYGYTF. Here the CDR3 DNA reads TGTGCCAGCAGCGTAGACGGCAGGGGGTTCTATGGCTACACCTTC.